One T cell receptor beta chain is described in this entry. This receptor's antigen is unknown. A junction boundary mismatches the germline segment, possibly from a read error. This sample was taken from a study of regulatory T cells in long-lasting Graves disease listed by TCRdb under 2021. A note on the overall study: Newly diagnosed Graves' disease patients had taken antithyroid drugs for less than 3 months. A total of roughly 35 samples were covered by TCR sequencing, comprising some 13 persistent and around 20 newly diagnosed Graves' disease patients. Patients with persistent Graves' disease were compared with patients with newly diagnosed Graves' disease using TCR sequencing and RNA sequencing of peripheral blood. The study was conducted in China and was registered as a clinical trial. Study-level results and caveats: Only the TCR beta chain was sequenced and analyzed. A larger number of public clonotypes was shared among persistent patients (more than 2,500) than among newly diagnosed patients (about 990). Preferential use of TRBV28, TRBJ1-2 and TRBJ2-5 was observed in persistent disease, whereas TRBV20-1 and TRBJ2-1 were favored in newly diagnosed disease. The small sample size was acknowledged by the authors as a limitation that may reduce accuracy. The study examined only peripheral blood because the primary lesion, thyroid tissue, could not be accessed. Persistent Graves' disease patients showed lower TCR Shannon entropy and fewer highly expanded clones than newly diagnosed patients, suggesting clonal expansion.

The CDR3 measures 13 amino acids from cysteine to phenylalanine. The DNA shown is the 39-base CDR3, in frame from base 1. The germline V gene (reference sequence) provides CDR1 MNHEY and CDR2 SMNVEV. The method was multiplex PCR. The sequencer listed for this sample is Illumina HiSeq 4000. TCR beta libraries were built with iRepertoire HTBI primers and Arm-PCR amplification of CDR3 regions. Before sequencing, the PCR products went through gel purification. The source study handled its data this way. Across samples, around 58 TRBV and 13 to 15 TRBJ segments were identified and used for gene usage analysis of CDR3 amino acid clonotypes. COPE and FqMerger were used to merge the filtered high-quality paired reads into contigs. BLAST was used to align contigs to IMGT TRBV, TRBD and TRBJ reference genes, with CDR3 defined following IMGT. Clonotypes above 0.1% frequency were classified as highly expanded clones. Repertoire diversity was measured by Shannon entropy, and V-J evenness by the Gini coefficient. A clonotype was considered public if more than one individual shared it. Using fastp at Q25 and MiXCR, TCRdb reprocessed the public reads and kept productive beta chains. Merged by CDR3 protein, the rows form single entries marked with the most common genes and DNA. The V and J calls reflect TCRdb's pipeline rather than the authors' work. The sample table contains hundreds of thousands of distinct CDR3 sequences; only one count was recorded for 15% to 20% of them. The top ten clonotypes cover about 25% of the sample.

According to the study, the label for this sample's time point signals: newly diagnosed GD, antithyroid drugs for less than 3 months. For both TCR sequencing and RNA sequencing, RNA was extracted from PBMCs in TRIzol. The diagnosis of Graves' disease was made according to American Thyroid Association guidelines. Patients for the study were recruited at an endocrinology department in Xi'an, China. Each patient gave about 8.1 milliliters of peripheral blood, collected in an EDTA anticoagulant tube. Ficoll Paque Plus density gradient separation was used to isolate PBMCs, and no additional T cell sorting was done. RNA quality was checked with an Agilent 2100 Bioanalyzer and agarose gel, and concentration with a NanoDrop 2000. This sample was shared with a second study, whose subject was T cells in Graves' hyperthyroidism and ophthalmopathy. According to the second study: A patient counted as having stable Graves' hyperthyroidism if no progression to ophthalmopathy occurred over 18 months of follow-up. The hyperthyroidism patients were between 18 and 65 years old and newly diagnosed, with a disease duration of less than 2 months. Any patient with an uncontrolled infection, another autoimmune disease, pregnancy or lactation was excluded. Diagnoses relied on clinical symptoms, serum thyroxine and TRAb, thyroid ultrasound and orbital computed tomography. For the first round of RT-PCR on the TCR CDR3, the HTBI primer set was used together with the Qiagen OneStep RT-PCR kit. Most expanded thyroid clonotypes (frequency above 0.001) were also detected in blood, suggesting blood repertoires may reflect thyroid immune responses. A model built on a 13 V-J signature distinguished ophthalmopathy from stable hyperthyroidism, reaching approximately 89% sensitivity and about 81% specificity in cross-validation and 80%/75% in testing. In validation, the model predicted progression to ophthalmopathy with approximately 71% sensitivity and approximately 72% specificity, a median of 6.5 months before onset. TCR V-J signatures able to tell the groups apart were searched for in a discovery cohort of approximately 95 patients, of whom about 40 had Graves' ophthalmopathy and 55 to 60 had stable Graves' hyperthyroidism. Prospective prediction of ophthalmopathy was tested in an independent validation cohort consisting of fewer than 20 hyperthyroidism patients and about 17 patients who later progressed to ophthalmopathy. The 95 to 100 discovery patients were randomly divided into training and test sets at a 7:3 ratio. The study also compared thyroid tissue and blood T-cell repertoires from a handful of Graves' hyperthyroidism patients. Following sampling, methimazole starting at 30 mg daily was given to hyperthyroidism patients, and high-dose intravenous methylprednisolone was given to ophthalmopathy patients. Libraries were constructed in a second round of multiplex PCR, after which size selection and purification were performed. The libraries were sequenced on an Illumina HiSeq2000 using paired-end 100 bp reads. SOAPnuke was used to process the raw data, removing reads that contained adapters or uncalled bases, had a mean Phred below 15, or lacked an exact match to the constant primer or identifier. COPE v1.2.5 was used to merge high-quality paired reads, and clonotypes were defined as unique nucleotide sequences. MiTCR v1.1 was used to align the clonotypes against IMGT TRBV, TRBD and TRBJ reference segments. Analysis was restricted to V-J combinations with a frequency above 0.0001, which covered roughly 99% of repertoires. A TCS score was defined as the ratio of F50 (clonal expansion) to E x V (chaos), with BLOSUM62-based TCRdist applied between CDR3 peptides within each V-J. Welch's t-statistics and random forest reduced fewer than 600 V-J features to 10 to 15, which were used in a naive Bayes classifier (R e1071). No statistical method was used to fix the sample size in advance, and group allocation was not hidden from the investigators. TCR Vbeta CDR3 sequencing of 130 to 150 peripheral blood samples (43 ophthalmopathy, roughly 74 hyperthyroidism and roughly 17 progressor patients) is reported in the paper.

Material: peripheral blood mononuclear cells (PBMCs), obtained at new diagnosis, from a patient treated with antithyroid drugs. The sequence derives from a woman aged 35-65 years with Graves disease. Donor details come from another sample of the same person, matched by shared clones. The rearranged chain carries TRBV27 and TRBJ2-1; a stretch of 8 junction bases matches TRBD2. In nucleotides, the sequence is TGTGCCAGCAGTCCGTTTATAGCGGGGATTGGGGTCTTC. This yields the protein CASSPFIAGIGVF.